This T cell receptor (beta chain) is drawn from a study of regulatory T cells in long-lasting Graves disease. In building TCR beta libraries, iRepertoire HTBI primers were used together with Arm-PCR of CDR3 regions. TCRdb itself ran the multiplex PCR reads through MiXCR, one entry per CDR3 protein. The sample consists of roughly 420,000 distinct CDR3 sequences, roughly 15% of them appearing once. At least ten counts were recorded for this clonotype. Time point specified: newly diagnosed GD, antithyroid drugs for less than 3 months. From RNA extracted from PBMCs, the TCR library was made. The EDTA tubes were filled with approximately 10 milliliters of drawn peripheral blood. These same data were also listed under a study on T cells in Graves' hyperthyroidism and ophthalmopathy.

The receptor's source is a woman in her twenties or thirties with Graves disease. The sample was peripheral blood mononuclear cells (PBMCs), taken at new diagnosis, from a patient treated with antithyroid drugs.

The CDR3, as DNA: TGCGCCAGCAGCTTGTCAACGGCTAACAATGAGCAGTTCTTC. It encodes CASSLSTANNEQFF. The chain recombines TRBV5-1 with TRBJ2-1; D call uncertain. Germline CDR1 and CDR2: SGHRS and YFSETQ. The CDR3 covers 14 residues. The V end was cut by 1 base, the J end by 5 bases, with 10 bases between.